This T cell receptor beta chain came from a study of response to subunit inactivated influenza vaccine. Overall study results and limits: Each seasonal flu vaccination may recruit only limited new T cells, authors suggested.

This clonotype was recorded once. Its antigen is unknown. TCRdb independently ran MiXCR on the RT-PCR reads; one entry per CDR3 protein. The sample has a few hundred thousand distinct CDR3 sequences, 20% to 25% seen once. This TCR was recovered from a man between 50 and 75 years old who received an inactivated influenza vaccine. The starting material was PBMCs from blood, obtained 21 months after vaccination.

The chain's CDR3 is CASTQGLDTQYF. CDR3 coding DNA: TGTGCCAGCACCCAGGGGCTCGATACGCAGTATTTT. The chain uses TRBV7-2 and TRBJ2-3; tentative D call: TRBD1 (6 bases). Germline values: CDR1 SGHTA, CDR2 FQGNSA. V dropped 7 bases and J dropped 6 bases, with 11 bases sitting between them. The CDR3 sequence is 12 residues long.